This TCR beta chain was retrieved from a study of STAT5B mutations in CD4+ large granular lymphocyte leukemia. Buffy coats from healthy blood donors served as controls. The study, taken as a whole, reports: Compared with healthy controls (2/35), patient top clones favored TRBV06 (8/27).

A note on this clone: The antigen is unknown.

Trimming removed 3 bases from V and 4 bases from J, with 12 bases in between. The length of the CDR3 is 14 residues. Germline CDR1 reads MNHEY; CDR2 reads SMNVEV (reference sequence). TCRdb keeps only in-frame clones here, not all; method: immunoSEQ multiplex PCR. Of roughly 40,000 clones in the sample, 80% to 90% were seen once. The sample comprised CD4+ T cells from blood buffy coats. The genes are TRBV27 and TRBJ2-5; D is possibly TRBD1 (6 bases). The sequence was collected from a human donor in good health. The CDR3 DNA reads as TGTGCCAGCAGTTTCACAGGGATTTCAGAGACCCAGTACTTC. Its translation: CASSFTGISETQYF.